This TCR beta chain is drawn from a study of T cells after posttransplantation cyclophosphamide. Study-wide findings and caveats: Later post-transplant blood repertoires were often dominated by donor CD8+ memory clones.

This clone was counted ten times or more. Its antigen is unknown. Trimming took 1 base from V and 6 from J, leaving 10 bases between them. This CDR3 has 14 residues. Germline V gives CDR1 SGHTA, CDR2 FQGTGA. Busulfan-fludarabine conditioning, marrow transplant, and cyclophosphamide on days +3 and +4 were administered. Profiling relied on immunoSEQ multiplex PCR, and the TCRdb table lists in-frame clones only, not all of them. The data show 4,000 to 4,500 clones, with none appearing a single time. The sequence derives from a young adult female patient who received an allogeneic stem cell transplant from an unrelated donor, was CMV-positive, and had acute GVHD only. Some T cells may arise from the graft donor. V is TRBV7-3 and J is TRBJ2-1; D is unresolved. The material was PBMCs, obtained after allogeneic stem cell transplant with posttransplant cyclophosphamide. In nucleotides, the CDR3 is TGTGCCAGCAGCTTAAGTCCCGACACCAATGAGCAGTTCTTC. Protein: CASSLSPDTNEQFF.